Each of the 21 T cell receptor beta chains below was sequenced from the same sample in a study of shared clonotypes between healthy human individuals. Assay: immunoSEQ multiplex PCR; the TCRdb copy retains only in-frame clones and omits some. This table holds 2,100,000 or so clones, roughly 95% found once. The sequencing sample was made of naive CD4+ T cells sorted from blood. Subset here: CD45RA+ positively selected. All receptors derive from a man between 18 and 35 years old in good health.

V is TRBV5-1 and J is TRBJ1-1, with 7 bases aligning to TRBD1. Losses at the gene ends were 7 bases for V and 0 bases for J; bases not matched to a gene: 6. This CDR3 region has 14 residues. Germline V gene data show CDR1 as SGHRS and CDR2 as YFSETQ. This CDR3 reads CASRETGLNTEAFF. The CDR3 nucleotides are TGCGCCAGCCGAGAGACAGGGTTGAACACTGAAGCTTTCTTT.

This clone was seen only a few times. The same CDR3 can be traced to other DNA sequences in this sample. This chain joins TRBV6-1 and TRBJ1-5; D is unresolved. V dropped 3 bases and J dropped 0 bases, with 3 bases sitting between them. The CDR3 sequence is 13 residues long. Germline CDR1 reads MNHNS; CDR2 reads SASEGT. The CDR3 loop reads CASSDYSNQPQHF. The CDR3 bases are TGTGCCAGCAGTGACTATAGCAATCAGCCCCAGCATTTT.

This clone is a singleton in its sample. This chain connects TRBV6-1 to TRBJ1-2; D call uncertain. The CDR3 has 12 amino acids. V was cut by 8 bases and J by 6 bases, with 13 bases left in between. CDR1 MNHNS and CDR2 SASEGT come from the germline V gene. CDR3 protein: CASYPLIDGYTF. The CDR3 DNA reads TGTGCCAGCTATCCCTTAATCGATGGCTACACCTTC.

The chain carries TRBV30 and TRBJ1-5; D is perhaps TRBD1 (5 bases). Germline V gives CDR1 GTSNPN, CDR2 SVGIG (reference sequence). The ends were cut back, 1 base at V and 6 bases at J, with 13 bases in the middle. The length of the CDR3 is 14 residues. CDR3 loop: CAWSDGFGGQPQHF. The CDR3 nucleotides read TGTGCCTGGAGTGACGGCTTCGGGGGTCAGCCCCAGCATTTT.

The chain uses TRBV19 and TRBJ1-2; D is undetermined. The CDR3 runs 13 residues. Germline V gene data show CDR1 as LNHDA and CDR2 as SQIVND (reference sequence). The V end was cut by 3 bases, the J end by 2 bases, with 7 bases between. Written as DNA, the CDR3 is TGTGCCAGTAGTATTAAAGGGAACTATGGCTACACCTTC. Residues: CASSIKGNYGYTF.

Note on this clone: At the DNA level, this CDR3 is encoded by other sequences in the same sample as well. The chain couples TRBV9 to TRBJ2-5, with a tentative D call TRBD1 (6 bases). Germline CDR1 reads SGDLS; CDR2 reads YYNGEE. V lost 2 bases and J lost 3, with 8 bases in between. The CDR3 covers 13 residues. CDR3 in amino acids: CASSVTGEETQYF. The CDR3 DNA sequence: TGTGCCAGCAGCGTGACAGGAGAAGAGACCCAGTACTTC.

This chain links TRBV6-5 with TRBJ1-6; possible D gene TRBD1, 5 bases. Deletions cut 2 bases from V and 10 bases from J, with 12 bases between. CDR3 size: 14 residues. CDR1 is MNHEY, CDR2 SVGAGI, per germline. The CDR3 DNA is TGTGCCAGCAGTTACCAGGGATTGGTGTCACCCCTCCACTTT. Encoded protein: CASSYQGLVSPLHF.

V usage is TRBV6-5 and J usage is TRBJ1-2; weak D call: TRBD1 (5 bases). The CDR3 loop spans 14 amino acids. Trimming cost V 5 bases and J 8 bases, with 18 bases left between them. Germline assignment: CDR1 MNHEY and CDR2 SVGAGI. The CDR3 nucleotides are TGTGCCAGCAGTGCCCACGGACCCGGGGGAGGCTACACCTTC. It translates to CASSAHGPGGGYTF.

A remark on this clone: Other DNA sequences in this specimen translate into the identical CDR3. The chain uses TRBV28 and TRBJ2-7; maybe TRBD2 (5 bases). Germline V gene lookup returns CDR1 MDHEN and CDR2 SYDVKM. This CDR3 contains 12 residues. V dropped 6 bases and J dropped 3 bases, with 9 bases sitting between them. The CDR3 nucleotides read TGTGCCAGCAGGGGAGCCCTCTACGAGCAGTACTTC. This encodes CASRGALYEQYF.

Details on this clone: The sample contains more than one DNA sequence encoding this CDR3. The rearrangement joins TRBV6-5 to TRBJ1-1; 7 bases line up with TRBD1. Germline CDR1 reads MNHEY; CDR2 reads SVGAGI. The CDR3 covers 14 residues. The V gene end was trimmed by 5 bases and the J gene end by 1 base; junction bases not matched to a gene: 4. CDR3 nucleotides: TGTGCCAGCAGTCCCGGGACAGCGAACACTGAAGCTTTCTTT. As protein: CASSPGTANTEAFF.

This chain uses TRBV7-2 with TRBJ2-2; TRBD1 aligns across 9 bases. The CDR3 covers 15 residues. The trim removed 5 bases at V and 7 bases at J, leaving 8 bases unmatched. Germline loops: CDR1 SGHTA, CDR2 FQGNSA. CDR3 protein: CASSPLGQGIGELFF. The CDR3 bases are TGTGCCAGCAGCCCGTTGGGACAGGGAATCGGGGAGCTGTTTTTT. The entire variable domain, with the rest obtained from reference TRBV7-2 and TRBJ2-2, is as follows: GAGVSQSPSNKVTEKGKDVELRCDPISGHTALYWYRQSLGQGLEFLIYFQGNSAPDKSGLPSDRFSAERTGGSVSTLTIQRTQQEDSAVYLCASSPLGQGIGELFFGEGSRLTVL.

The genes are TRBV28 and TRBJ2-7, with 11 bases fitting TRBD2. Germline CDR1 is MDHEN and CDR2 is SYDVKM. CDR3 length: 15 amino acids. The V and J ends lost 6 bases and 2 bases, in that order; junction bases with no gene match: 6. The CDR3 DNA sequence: TGTGCCAGCAGGGGGGGGACTAGCGGAGCCTACGAGCAGTACTTC. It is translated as CASRGGTSGAYEQYF.

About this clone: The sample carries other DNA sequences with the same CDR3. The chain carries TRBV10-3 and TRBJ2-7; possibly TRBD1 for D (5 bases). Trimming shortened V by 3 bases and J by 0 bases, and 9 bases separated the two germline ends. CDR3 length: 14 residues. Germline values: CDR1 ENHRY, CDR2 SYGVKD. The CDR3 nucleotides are TGTGCCATCAGTGACGGCAGGGACTCCTACGAGCAGTACTTC. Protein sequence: CAISDGRDSYEQYF.

CDR3 DNA: TGTGCCAGCAGCCGGAAGAGGACGGGGGATTTCTACACCTTC. It encodes CASSRKRTGDFYTF. V and J are TRBV5-4 and TRBJ1-2; the D gene is possibly TRBD1 (5 bases). Trimming took off 4 bases at V and 10 bases at J, with 20 bases between the two ends. Germline loops: CDR1 SGHNT, CDR2 YYREEE (reference sequence). This CDR3 is 14 amino acids long.

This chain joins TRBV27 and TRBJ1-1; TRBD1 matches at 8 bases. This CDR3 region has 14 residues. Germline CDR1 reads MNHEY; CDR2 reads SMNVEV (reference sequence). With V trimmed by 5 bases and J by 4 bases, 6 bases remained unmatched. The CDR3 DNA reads TGTGCCAGCAGTCTGACAGGGGTAAGCACTGAAGCTTTCTTT. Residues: CASSLTGVSTEAFF.

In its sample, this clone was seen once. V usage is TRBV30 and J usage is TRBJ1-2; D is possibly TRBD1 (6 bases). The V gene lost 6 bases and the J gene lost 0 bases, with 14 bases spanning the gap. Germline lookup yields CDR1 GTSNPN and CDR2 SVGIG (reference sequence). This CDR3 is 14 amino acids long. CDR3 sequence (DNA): TGTGCCTGCCCAAGGGGGAGCTCTAACTATGGCTACACCTTC. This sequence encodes CACPRGSSNYGYTF.

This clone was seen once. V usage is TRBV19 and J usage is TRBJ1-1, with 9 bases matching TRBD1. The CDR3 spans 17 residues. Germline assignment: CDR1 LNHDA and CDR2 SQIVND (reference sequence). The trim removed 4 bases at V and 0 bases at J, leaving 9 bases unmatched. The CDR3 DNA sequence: TGTGCCAGTAGTACAGGACAGGGGCGTTTCATGAACACTGAAGCTTTCTTT. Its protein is CASSTGQGRFMNTEAFF. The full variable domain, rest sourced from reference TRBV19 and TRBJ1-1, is DGGITQSPKYLFRKEGQNVTLSCEQNLNHDAMYWYRQDPGQGLRLIYYSQIVNDFQKGDIAEGYSVSREKKESFPLTVTSAQKNPTAFYLCASSTGQGRFMNTEAFFGQGTRLTVV.

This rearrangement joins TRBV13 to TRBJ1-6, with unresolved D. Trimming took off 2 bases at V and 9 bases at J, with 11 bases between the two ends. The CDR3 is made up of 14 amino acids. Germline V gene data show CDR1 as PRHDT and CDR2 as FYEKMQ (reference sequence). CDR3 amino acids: CASSLSGRFSPLHF. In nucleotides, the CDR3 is TGTGCCAGCAGCTTAAGCGGAAGATTTTCACCCCTCCACTTT.

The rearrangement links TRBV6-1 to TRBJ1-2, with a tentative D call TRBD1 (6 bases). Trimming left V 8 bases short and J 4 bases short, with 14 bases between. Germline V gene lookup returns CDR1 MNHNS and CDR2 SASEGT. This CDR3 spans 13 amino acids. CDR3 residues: CASGVGGGYGYTF. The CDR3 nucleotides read TGTGCCAGCGGAGTAGGGGGTGGCTATGGCTACACCTTC.

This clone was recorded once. The CDR3 loop is CASSLRAGVRNEQFF. The CDR3 DNA sequence: TGCGCCAGCAGCTTGAGGGCGGGAGTACGCAATGAGCAGTTCTTC. The chain uses TRBV5-1 and TRBJ2-1, with 7 bases that match TRBD2. CDR1 is SGHRS, CDR2 YFSETQ, per germline. The CDR3 consists of 15 residues. Germline trimming cut 1 base from V and 6 bases from J; bases unmatched to any gene: 7. The full variable domain, rest sourced from reference TRBV5-1 and TRBJ2-1, is KAGVTQTPRYLIKTRGQQVTLSCSPISGHRSVSWYQQTPGQGLQFLFEYFSETQRNKGNFPGRFSGRQFSNSRSEMNVSTLELGDSALYLCASSLRAGVRNEQFFGPGTRLTVL.

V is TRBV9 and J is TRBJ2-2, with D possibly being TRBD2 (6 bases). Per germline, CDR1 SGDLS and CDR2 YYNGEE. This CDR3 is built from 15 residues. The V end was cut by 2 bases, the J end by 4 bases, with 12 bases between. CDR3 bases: TGTGCCAGCAGCGTCGGCCGGCGGGGCACCGGGGAGCTGTTTTTT. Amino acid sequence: CASSVGRRGTGELFF.